A single TCR beta chain is shown here with its context. This clone was observed a single time. This receptor's antigen is unknown. Per-base qualities were not stored, and no clone one base away is much larger. Enrolling through a virtual design, the prospective study's participants ranged in age from roughly 18 to 90 years and lived across 20 to 30 United States geographic areas. In the prospective study, participants were assigned to cohorts based on the clinical history participants reported in a screening survey and a study questionnaire. Each participant in the prospective study had whole blood, serum and a nasopharyngeal or oropharyngeal swab collected by mobile phlebotomists. Prospective study participants could optionally give additional blood draws and questionnaires over a 2-month period. Prospective study blood samples were shipped either frozen or at room temperature before DNA extraction.

These data are taken from a study of blood T cell repertoires in COVID-19 (dated by TCRdb to about 2020). At the level of the whole study: For ImmuneRACE Cohort 3, a participant was defined as recovered based on two consecutive negative NP/OP PCR tests, clearance by a healthcare professional, or resolution of symptoms. Collaborator samples came from the United States, Italy and Spain and covered acute and convalescent phases of COVID-19. Where available, HLA class I and class II types were obtained from metadata supplied by the sample provider rather than from assay-based typing. The prospective study material was composed of cDNA or gDNA derived from T cells, B-cell-depleted T cells, or PBMCs. Sample metadata almost always included a de-identified subject ID, COVID-19 status, age in years and sex. The repertoires were made available in a free public database intended to serve as a resource for research on the immune response to SARS-CoV-2. The dataset comprised deeply sampled blood TCRbeta repertoires from subjects exposed to, actively infected with, or recovered from COVID-19. Samples came from the ongoing ImmuneRACE study (first 160 participants) plus 1,254 subjects from 6 global collaborators.

What the study reported, not specific to this receptor: The quantity of clinical and demographic metadata differed by source and by participant and was supplied without curation.

TCRbeta CDR3 regions were amplified from genomic DNA using the immunoSEQ Assay, a bias-controlled multiplex PCR. As for the authors' bioinformatics: The number of nucleated cells in each sample was estimated from the amplification of reference gene primers within the assay. To quantify the absolute abundance of each unique TCRbeta CDR3 rearrangement, sequence reads were collapsed and filtered. For each sample, productive Simpson clonality was calculated as the square root of Simpson's diversity index over productive rearrangements. TCRdb mirrors the immuneACCESS table, restricted to in-frame sequences. Some clones are absent from its copies; in checked studies, under half trace to an unresolved V gene, and the reason for the others is unknown. V and J calls and clone size are those listed in that table; D and trimming were worked out from the DNA. In all, the sample holds about 190,000 clones, and roughly 86% of those were seen once. Jointly, the top ten make up 20% to 25% of the sample.

V ends up 5 bases short and J 0 bases short, with an unmatched junction base count of 18. CDR3 length: 20 amino acids, cysteine to phenylalanine. Only CDR3 DNA is held: 60 bases, read in frame from base 1. Per the germline V gene (reference sequence), PRHDT is the CDR1 and FYEKMQ is the CDR2. The chain employs TRBV13 and TRBJ2-5, with TRBD2 matching 10 junction bases. This TCR came from a woman aged 40 to 55 in a cohort exposed to, infected with or recovered from COVID-19 (not recorded which). What was sequenced was PBMCs or T cells enriched from blood (not recorded which). The DNA sequence follows: TGTGCCAGCAGCGAAAACTCCGTCCTAGCGGGAGTGGGGTACCAAGAGACCCAGTACTTC. Translated, this is CASSENSVLAGVGYQETQYF.